The next 18 T cell receptor beta chains were all read from a single sample in a study of T cells in Graves' hyperthyroidism and ophthalmopathy. Amplification targeted TCR beta CDR3 regions from RNA transcripts. First-round RT-PCR targeting the TCR CDR3 was performed with the HTBI primer set. From the multiplex PCR reads, TCRdb called clonotypes with MiXCR, one entry per CDR3 protein. The sample carries roughly 96,000 distinct CDR3 sequences, roughly half recorded once. Sequenced input: blood. The receptor source for this set is a woman aged 35 to 49 with Graves' hyperthyroidism.

Many counts were recorded for this clonotype. The chain links TRBV10-1 to TRBJ2-2; 8 bases are a match to TRBD2. The CDR3 runs to 15 residues. CDR1 WNHNN and CDR2 SYGVQD come from the germline V gene (reference sequence). With V trimmed by 2 bases and J by 4 bases, 3 bases remained unmatched. This CDR3 reads CASSEREGSTGELFF. In DNA form, the CDR3 reads TGCGCCAGCAGTGAGCGGGAGGGAAGCACCGGGGAGCTGTTTTTT.

The rearrangement uses TRBV12-3 or TRBV12-4 and TRBJ1-4; 7 bases match TRBD1. The J segment lost 8 bases and the V segment lost 3 bases, leaving 3 bases of the junction unmatched. The CDR3 sequence is 13 residues long. CDR3 region: CASSFDREEKLFF. In DNA, the CDR3 is TGTGCCAGCAGTTTCGACAGGGAGGAAAAACTGTTTTTT.

This clonotype has ten or more counts. CDR3 DNA: TGTGCCAGCAGCCAAGAGGTACATCCAACCTACGAGCAGTACTTC. This sequence encodes CASSQEVHPTYEQYF. This rearrangement joins TRBV4-2 to TRBJ2-7; D uncertain. The CDR3 loop spans 15 amino acids. Trimming stripped 0 bases from V and 2 bases from J, with 11 bases between. Germline V gene sequence: CDR1 LGHNA, CDR2 YNFKEQ.

The J gene is TRBJ1-2, the V gene TRBV6-4; D uncertain. Trimming cost V 10 bases and J 3 bases, with 18 bases left between them. The CDR3 contains 14 residues. The germline CDR1 and CDR2 sequences are MRHNA and SNTAGT. This CDR3 reads CAMTPRDRDYGYTF. CDR3 bases: TGTGCCATGACGCCCCGGGATCGGGACTATGGCTACACCTTC.

This clonotype was detected ten times or more. This sequence joins TRBV6-5 and TRBJ2-5; TRBD1 matches 7 bases. The length of the CDR3 is 14 residues. J was trimmed by 3 bases and V by 5 bases; bases with no gene match: 6. The germline V gene has CDR1 MNHEY and CDR2 SVGAGI. The CDR3: CASSVRQGKETQYF. The DNA of the CDR3 is TGTGCCAGCAGTGTACGACAGGGTAAAGAGACCCAGTACTTC.

The sample holds many counts of this clonotype. The chain recombines TRBV7-9 with TRBJ2-3; 8 bases are shared with TRBD2. V dropped 5 bases and J dropped 2; count of bases not matched to a gene: 6. This CDR3 has 15 residues. Germline V gene lookup returns CDR1 SEHNR and CDR2 FQNEAQ (reference sequence). The CDR3 bases are TGTGCCAGCAGCACAACTAGCGGATACACAGATACGCAGTATTTT. This gives the protein CASSTTSGYTDTQYF.

This clonotype was seen a single time. One junction end disagrees with the germline gene, perhaps due to a read error. The chain has TRBV5-1 and TRBJ2-7; perhaps TRBD2 as D (5 bases). CDR3 length equals 16 residues. Germline loops: CDR1 SGHRS, CDR2 YFSETQ. This CDR3 is CASRPELGKYSYERCF. The CDR3 DNA reads as TGCGCCAGCAGACCCGAGTTGGGGAAGTACTCCTACGAGCGGTGCTTC.

The rearrangement links TRBV29-1 to TRBJ2-7; 8 bases are shared with TRBD2. The CDR3 has 13 amino acids. CDR1 is SQVTM, CDR2 ANQGSEA, per germline. V shed 8 bases, J shed 0 bases, and the junction held 6 bases outside the gene matches. The CDR3 region has the DNA TGCAGCTTCGGGGGGGCCAGCTCCTACGAGCAGTACTTC. Protein product: CSFGGASSYEQYF.

This clonotype was recorded once. The V and J genes are TRBV20-1 and TRBJ2-7; 9 bases are shared with TRBD1. V lost 5 bases, J lost 4 bases, and 6 bases stayed unmatched. The CDR3 has 13 residues. Germline CDR1 DFQATT, CDR2 SNEGSKA (reference sequence). In DNA form, the CDR3 reads TGCAGTGCTCCCGGGACAGGGAGTTACGAGCAGTACTTC. Protein product: CSAPGTGSYEQYF.

V is TRBV10-3 and J is TRBJ2-6; the D is unclear. Germline CDR1 ENHRY, CDR2 SYGVKD. Between the trimmed V and J ends, which lost 4 bases and 4 bases, there was a span of 8 bases. This CDR3 comprises 14 residues. CDR3 region: CAISGKSGANVLTF. The CDR3 DNA is TGTGCCATCAGTGGCAAGTCAGGGGCCAACGTCCTGACTTTC.

Of note for this clonotype: A read error may produce the germline difference seen at one junction end. This sequence joins TRBV30 and TRBJ1-4; the D gene is possibly TRBD1 (6 bases). The CDR3 spans 11 residues. The germline V gene encodes CDR1 GTSNPN and CDR2 SVGIG (reference sequence). This CDR3 reads CAWATRDRPLF. The DNA of the CDR3 is TGTGCCTGGGCCACCCGTGACAGGCCCCTTTTT.

This clonotype was counted only a few times. The genes are TRBV4-2 and TRBJ1-3; D perhaps matches TRBD1 (5 bases). Germline-derived CDR1 and CDR2 are LGHNA and YNFKEQ. The germline V and J ends were trimmed by 0 bases and 0 bases, with 9 bases remaining between them. This CDR3 region has 16 residues. The CDR3 DNA is TGTGCCAGCAGCCAAGAAGGGGCCCTCTCTGGAAACACCATATATTTT. It translates to CASSQEGALSGNTIYF.

This clonotype was counted ten times or more. V and J are TRBV5-8 and TRBJ1-2, with D tentatively TRBD1 (6 bases). Germline V gene lookup returns CDR1 SGHTS and CDR2 YDEGEE. Trimming cost V 0 bases and J 3 bases, with 12 bases left between them. The CDR3 extends over 15 amino acids. CDR3 region: CASSLGQAVHYGYTF. The CDR3 nucleotides read TGTGCCAGCAGCTTGGGACAGGCGGTTCACTATGGCTACACCTTC.

This clonotype was found many times. The chain employs TRBV20-1 and TRBJ2-3, with 9 bases matching TRBD2. The CDR3 is 15 amino acids. Germline V gives CDR1 DFQATT, CDR2 SNEGSKA (reference sequence). The V gene end was trimmed by 6 bases and the J gene end by 2 bases; junction bases not matched to a gene: 9. The CDR3 DNA sequence: TGCAGTGCCGTCCGTACTAGCGGGTACACAGATACGCAGTATTTT. Its translation: CSAVRTSGYTDTQYF.

The chain carries TRBV20-1 and TRBJ2-6; 7 bases map to TRBD1. V was pared by 4 bases and J by 11 bases, with 11 bases of the junction left unmatched. Germline CDR1 is DFQATT and CDR2 is SNEGSKA (reference sequence). The CDR3 loop spans 14 amino acids. The CDR3 sequence is CSATQGSSSYVLTF. The CDR3 nucleotides are TGCAGTGCTACACAGGGGTCGAGCTCCTACGTCCTGACTTTC.

This clonotype appeared many times. The chain couples TRBV6-2 or TRBV6-3 to TRBJ2-5; no clear D gene. Trimming removed 5 bases from V and 4 bases from J, with 8 bases in between. Germline values: CDR1 MNHEY, CDR2 SVGEGT. The CDR3 covers 12 residues. Here the CDR3 reads CASSPSGETQYF. CDR3 nucleotide sequence: TGTGCCAGCAGTCCCTCGGGAGAGACCCAGTACTTC.

The V call is TRBV20-1, the J call TRBJ1-2; D possibly corresponds to TRBD1 (5 bases). The germline V and J ends were trimmed by 3 bases and 4 bases, with 12 bases remaining between them. Germline assignment: CDR1 DFQATT and CDR2 SNEGSKA (reference sequence). The CDR3 totals 13 residues. CDR3 bases: TGCAGTGCTAGCTCTCCAGGGTCCTATGGCTACACCTTC. This gives the protein CSASSPGSYGYTF.

Concerning this clonotype itself: Relative to the germline gene, one junction end is altered; a read error may explain this. CDR3 residues: CSVPGGYTEAF. As DNA, the CDR3 is TGCAGCGTTCCCGGCGGGTACACTGAAGCTTTC. This chain connects TRBV29-1 to TRBJ2-6; D is perhaps TRBD2 (5 bases). Germline V gives CDR1 SQVTM, CDR2 ANQGSEA. This CDR3 is built from 11 residues.